This record concerns one T cell receptor beta chain sequence. Antigen: not known. TCRdb keeps only in-frame clones here, not all; method: immunoSEQ multiplex PCR. This table has approximately 200,000 clones, 88% appearing once. The germline V and J ends were trimmed by 1 base and 5 bases, with 22 bases remaining between them. Germline V gene data show CDR1 as LNHDA and CDR2 as SQIVND (reference sequence). CDR3 length equals 18 residues. These data belong to a study of cytomegalovirus exposure and HLA in healthy donors. Overall study findings and caveats: Reportedly, diagnosis of cytomegalovirus status by the classifier showed high specificity and sensitivity.

This receptor was identified in a woman aged 18 to 35 in good health and CMV-seronegative. V gene TRBV19 combines with J gene TRBJ2-3; possibly TRBD1 for D (6 bases). Sequenced material: PBMCs. CDR3 sequence reads: CASSIVSGWTAGQDTQYF. The CDR3 coding sequence is TGTGCCAGTAGTATAGTATCGGGATGGACAGCCGGGCAAGATACGCAGTATTTT.